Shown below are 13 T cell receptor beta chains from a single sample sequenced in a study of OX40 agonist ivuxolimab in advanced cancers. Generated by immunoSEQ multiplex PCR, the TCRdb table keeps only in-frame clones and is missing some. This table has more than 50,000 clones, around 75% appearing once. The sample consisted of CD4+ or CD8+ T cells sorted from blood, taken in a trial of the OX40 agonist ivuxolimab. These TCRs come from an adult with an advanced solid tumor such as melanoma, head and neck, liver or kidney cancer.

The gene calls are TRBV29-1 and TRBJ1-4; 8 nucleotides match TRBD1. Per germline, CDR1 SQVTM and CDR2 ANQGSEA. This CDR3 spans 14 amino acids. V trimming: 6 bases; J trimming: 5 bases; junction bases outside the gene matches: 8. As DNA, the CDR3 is TGCAGCGTGCGTCTGGGGACAGGAAATGAAAAACTGTTTTTT. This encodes CSVRLGTGNEKLFF.

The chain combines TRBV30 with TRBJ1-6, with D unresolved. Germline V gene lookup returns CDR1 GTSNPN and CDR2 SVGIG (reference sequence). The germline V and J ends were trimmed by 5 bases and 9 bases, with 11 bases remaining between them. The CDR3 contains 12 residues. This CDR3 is CAWGFSGSPLHF. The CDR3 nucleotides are TGTGCCTGGGGTTTCTCAGGTTCACCCCTCCACTTT. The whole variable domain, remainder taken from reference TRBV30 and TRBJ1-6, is SQTIHQWPATLVQPVGSPLSLECTVEGTSNPNLYWYRQAAGRGLQLLFYSVGIGQISSEVPQNLSASRPQDRQFILSSKKLLLSDSGFYLCAWGFSGSPLHFGNGTRLTVT.

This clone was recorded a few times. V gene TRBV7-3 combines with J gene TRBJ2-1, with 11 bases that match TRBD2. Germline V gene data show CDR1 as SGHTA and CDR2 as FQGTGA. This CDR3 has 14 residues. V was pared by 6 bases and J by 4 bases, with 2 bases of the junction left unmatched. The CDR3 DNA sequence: TGTGCCAGCAGTCGACTAGCGGGATACAATGAGCAGTTCTTC. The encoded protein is CASSRLAGYNEQFF.

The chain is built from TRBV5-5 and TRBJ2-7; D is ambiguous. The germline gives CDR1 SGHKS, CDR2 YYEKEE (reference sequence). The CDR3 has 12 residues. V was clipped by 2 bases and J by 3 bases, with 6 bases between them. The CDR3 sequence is CASSFGDYEQYF. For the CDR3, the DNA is TGTGCCAGCAGCTTTGGGGACTACGAGCAGTACTTC.

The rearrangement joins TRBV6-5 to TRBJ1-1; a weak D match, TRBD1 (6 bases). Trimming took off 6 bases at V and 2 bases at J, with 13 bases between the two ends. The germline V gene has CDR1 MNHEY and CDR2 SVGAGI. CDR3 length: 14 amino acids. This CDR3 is CASRQGVVNTEAFF. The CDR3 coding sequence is TGTGCCAGCAGACAGGGAGTAGTCAACACTGAAGCTTTCTTT.

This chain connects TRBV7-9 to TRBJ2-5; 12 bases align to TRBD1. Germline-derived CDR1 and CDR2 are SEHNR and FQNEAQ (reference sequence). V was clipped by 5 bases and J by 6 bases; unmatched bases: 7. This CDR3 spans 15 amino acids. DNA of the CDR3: TGTGCCAGCAGCGAGGGACAGGGGGCGGAAAAGACCCAGTACTTC. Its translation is CASSEGQGAEKTQYF.

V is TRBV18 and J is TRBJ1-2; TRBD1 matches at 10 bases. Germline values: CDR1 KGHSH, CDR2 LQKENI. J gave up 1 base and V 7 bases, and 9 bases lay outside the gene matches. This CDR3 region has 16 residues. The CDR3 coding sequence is TGTGCCAGCTTCTCGACAGGGGGCCATGGTAACTATGGCTACACCTTC. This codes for CASFSTGGHGNYGYTF.

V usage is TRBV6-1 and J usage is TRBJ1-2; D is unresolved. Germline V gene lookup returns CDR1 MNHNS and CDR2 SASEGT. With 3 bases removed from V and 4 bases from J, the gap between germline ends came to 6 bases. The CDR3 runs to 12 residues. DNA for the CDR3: TGTGCCAGCAGTGACTTTCCCTATGGCTACACCTTC. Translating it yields CASSDFPYGYTF.

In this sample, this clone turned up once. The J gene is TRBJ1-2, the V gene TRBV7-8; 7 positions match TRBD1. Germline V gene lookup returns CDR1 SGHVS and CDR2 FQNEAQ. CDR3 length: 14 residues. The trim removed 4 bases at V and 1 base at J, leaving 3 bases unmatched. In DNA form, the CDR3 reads TGTGCCAGCAGCTATGACAGGGATAACTATGGCTACACCTTC. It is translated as CASSYDRDNYGYTF.

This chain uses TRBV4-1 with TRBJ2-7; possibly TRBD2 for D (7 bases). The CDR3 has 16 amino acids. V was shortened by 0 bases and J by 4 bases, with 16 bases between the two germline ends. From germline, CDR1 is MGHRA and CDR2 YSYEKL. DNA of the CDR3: TGCGCCAGCAGCCAAGAATCGAGGGGGGGCCGATACGAGCAGTACTTC. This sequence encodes CASSQESRGGRYEQYF.

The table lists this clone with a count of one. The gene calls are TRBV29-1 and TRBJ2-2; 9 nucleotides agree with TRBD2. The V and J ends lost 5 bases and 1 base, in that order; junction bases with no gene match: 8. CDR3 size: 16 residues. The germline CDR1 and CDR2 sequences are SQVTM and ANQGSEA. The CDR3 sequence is CSVKSREGGNTGELFF. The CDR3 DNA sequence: TGCAGCGTTAAATCGCGGGAGGGAGGGAACACCGGGGAGCTGTTTTTT.

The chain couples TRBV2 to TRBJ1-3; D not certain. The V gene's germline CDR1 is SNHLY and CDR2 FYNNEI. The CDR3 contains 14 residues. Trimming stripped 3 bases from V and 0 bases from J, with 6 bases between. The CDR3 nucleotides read TGTGCCAGCAGTGATTGGCTCTCTGGAAACACCATATATTTT. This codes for CASSDWLSGNTIYF. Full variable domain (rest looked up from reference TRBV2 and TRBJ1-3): EPEVTQTPSHQVTQMGQEVILRCVPISNHLYFYWYRQILGQKVEFLVSFYNNEISEKSEIFDDQFSVERPDGSNFTLKIRSTKLEDSAMYFCASSDWLSGNTIYFGEGSWLTVV.

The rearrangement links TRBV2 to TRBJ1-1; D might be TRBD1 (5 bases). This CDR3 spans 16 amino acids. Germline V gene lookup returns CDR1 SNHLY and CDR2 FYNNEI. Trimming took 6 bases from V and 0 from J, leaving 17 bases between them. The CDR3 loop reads CASSGPREYMNTEAFF. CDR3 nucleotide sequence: TGTGCCAGCAGCGGCCCCAGGGAATATATGAACACTGAAGCTTTCTTT.